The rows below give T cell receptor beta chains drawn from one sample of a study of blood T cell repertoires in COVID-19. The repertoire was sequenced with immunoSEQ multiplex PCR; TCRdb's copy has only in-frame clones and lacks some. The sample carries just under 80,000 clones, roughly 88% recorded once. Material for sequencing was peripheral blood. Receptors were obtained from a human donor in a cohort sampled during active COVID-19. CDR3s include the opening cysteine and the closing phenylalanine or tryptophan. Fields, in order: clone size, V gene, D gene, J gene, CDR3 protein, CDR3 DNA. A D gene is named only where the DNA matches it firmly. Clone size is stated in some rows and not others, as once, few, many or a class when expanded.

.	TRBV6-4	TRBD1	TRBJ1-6	CASSDGGGDSPLHF	TGTGCCAGCAGTGACGGAGGGGGCGATTCACCCCTCCACTTT
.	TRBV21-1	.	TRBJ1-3	CASSKGYTVPGNTIYF	TGTGCCAGCAGCAAAGGGTATACGGTCCCTGGAAACACCATATATTTT
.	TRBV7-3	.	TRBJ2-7	CASSLGGDVAEQYF	TGTGCCAGCAGCTTGGGGGGAGACGTTGCCGAGCAGTACTTC
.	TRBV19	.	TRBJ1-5	CASMGGFQPQHF	TGTGCCAGTATGGGGGGATTTCAGCCCCAGCATTTT
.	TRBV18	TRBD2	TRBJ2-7	CASSGTSGPYEQYF	TGTGCCAGCTCAGGGACTAGCGGACCCTACGAGCAGTACTTC
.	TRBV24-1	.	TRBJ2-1	CATSVSAPNNEQFF	TGTGCCACCAGTGTTAGCGCACCTAACAATGAGCAGTTCTTC
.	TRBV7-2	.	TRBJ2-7	CASSLSPGALGYEQYF	TGTGCCAGCAGCTTGTCCCCAGGGGCTTTGGGCTACGAGCAGTACTTC
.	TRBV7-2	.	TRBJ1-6	CASSAGFEYSPLHF	TGTGCCAGCAGCGCAGGGTTTGAATACTCACCCCTCCACTTT
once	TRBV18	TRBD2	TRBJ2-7	CASSGGLAGSSYEQYF	TGTGCCAGCTCAGGGGGACTAGCGGGATCCTCGTACGAGCAGTACTTC
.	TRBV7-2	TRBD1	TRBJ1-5	CASSPRDRGLAQHF	TGTGCCAGCAGTCCCCGGGACAGGGGCTTGGCCCAGCATTTT
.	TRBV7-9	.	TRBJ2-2	CASSHSRSDRTTGELFF	TGTGCCAGCAGCCATAGCCGGAGCGACAGGACCACCGGGGAGCTGTTTTTT
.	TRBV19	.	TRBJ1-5	CASSIRRVDQPQHF	TGTGCCAGTAGTATCAGGAGGGTTGATCAGCCCCAGCATTTT
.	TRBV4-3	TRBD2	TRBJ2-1	CASSQAAAGPRYNEQFF	TGCGCCAGCAGCCAAGCGGCAGCGGGGCCCCGCTACAATGAGCAGTTCTTC
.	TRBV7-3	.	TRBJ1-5	CASSAVGGQPQHF	TGTGCCAGCAGCGCAGTCGGCGGTCAGCCCCAGCATTTT
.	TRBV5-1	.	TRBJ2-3	CASSLNPTGSTDTQYF	TGCGCCAGCAGCTTGAATCCAACAGGGAGCACAGATACGCAGTATTTT
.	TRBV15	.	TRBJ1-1	CATGLRRGMNTEAFF	TGTGCCACCGGTCTCAGGAGGGGAATGAACACTGAAGCTTTCTTT
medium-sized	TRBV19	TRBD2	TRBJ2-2	CASSKTSGGAVGELFF	TGTGCCAGTAGTAAAACTAGCGGGGGGGCCGTCGGGGAGCTGTTTTTT
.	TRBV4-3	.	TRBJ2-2	CASSQERLELTTGELFF	TGCGCCAGCAGCCAAGAAAGGCTAGAGCTGACCACCGGGGAGCTGTTTTTT
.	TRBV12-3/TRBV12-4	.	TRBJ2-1	CASSFVRDEQFF	TGTGCCAGCAGTTTTGTGCGGGATGAGCAGTTCTTC
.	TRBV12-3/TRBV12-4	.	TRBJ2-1	CAISGYNEQFF	TGTGCCATCAGCGGGTACAATGAGCAGTTCTTC
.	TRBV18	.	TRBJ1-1	CASSPSTDSNTEAFF	TGTGCCAGCTCACCGTCGACAGACTCAAACACTGAAGCTTTCTTT
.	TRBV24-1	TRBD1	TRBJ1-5	CATSDRRQGAWQPQHF	TGTGCCACCAGTGATCGACGACAGGGGGCTTGGCAGCCCCAGCATTTT